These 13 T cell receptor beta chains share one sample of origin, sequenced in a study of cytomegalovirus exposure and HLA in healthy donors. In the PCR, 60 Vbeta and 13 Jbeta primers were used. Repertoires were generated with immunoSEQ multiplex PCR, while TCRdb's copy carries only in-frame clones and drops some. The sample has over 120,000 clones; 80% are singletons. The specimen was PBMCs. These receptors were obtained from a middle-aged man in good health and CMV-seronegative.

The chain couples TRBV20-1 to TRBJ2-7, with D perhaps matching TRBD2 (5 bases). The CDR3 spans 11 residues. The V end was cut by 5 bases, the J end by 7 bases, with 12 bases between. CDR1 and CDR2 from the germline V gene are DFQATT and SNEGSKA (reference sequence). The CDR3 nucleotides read TGCAGTGCTGAGCGAGGCGGGGAGCAGTACTTC. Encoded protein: CSAERGGEQYF.

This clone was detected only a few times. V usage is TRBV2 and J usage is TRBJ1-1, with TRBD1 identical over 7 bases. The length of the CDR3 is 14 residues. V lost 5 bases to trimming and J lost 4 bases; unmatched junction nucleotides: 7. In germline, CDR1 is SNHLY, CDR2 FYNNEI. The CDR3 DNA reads TGTGCCAGCAGTCGACAGGGCTTGAGCACTGAAGCTTTCTTT. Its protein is CASSRQGLSTEAFF.

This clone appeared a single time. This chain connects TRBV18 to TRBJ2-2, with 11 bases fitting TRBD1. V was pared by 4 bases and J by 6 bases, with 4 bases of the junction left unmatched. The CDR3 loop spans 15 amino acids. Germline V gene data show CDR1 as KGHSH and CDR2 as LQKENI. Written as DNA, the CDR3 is TGTGCCAGCTCACGCGGACAGGGGGCAGCCGGGGAGCTGTTTTTT. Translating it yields CASSRGQGAAGELFF.

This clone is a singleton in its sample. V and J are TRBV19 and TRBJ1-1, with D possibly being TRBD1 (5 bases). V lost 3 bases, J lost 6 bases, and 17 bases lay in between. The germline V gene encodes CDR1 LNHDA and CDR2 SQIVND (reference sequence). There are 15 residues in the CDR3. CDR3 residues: CASSMDTGTTSEAFF. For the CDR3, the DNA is TGTGCCAGTAGTATGGACACAGGAACTACCTCTGAAGCTTTCTTT.

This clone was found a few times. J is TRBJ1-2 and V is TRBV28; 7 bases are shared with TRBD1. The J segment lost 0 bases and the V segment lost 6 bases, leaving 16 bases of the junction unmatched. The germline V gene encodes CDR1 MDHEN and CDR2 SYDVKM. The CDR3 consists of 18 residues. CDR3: CASSRISPWQGANYGYTF. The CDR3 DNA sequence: TGTGCCAGCAGCCGCATATCACCCTGGCAGGGGGCTAACTATGGCTACACCTTC.

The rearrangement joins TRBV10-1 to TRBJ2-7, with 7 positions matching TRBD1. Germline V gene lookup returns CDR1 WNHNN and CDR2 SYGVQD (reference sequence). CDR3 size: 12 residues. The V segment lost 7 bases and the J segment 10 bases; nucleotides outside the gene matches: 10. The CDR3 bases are TGCGCCAGCACCGGACAGGACGAATTCCAGTACTTC. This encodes CASTGQDEFQYF.

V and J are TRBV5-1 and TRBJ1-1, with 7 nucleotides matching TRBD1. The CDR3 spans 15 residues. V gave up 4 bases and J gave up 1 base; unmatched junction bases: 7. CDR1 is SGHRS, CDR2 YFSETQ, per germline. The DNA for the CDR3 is TGCGCCAGCAGCGCAGGGGGACGGACGAACACTGAAGCTTTCTTT. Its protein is CASSAGGRTNTEAFF. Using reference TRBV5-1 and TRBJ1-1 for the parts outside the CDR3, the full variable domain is KAGVTQTPRYLIKTRGQQVTLSCSPISGHRSVSWYQQTPGQGLQFLFEYFSETQRNKGNFPGRFSGRQFSNSRSEMNVSTLELGDSALYLCASSAGGRTNTEAFFGQGTRLTVV.

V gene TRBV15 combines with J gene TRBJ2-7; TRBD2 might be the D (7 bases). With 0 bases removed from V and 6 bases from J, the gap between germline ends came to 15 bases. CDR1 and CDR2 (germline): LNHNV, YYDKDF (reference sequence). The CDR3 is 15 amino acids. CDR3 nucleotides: TGTGCCACCAGCAGAGATCGAAAGGGGGGGGGCGAGCAGTACTTC. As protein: CATSRDRKGGGEQYF.

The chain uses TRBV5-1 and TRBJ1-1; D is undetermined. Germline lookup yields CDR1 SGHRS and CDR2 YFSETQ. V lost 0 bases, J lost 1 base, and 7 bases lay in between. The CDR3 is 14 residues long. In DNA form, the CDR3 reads TGCGCCAGCAGCTTGGCCGAGGGGAACACTGAAGCTTTCTTT. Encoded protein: CASSLAEGNTEAFF.

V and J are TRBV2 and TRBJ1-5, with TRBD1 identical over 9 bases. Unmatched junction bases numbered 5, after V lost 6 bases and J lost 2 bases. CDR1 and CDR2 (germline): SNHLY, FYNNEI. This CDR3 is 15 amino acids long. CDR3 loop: CASSPRQGGNQPQHF. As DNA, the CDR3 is TGTGCCAGCAGCCCTAGACAGGGGGGCAATCAGCCCCAGCATTTT. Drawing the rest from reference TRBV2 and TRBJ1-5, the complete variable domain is EPEVTQTPSHQVTQMGQEVILRCVPISNHLYFYWYRQILGQKVEFLVSFYNNEISEKSEIFDDQFSVERPDGSNFTLKIRSTKLEDSAMYFCASSPRQGGNQPQHFGDGTRLSIL.

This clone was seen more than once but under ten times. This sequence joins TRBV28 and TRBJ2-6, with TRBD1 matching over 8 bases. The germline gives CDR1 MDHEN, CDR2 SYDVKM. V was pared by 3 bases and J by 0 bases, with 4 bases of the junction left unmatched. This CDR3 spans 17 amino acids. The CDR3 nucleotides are TGTGCCAGCAGTTTGGACAGGGATAGCTCTGGGGCCAACGTCCTGACTTTC. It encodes CASSLDRDSSGANVLTF. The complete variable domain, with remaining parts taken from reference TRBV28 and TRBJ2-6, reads DVKVTQSSRYLVKRTGEKVFLECVQDMDHENMFWYRQDPGLGLRLIYFSYDVKMKEKGDIPEGYSVSREKKERFSLILESASTNQTSMYLCASSLDRDSSGANVLTFGAGSRLTVL.

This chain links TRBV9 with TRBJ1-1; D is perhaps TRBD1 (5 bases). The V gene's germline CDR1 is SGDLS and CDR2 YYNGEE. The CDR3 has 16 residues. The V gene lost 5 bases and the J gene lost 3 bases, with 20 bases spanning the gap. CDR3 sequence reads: CASSQARGLVDTEAFF. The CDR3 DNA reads TGTGCCAGCAGTCAAGCTAGGGGTTTGGTAGACACTGAAGCTTTCTTT.

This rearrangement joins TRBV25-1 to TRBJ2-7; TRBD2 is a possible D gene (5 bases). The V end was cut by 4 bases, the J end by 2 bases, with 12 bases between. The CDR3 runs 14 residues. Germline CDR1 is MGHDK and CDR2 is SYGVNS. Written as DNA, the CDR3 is TGTGCCAGCAGTGCCGACTACAAGGCCTACGAGCAGTACTTC. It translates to CASSADYKAYEQYF.